This T cell receptor beta chain was found in a study of cytomegalovirus exposure and HLA in healthy donors. This clone was found a few times. Between the trimmed V and J ends, which lost 0 bases and 13 bases, there was a span of 12 bases. Germline CDR1 reads MGHRA; CDR2 reads YSYEKL. This CDR3 is built from 12 residues. Libraries were prepared by immunoSEQ multiplex PCR; TCRdb keeps only in-frame clonotypes and omits some of them. The data contain 150,000 or so clones, 75% to 90% of them singletons. The chain is built from TRBV4-1 and TRBJ1-2; tentatively, D is TRBD1 (5 bases). Source material: PBMCs. This clonotype was sampled from a woman under 30 in good health and CMV-seronegative. CDR3 DNA sequence: TGCGCCAGCAGCCAAGATCGGGGACTTCGCACCTTC. It yields the protein CASSQDRGLRTF.